The subject of this entry is one TCR beta chain. The antigen remains undetermined. These data originate in a study of PD-1 blockade in classical Hodgkin lymphoma. V lost 5 bases, J lost 8 bases, and 6 bases stayed unmatched. The length of the CDR3 is 15 residues. CDR1 SGHDT and CDR2 YYEEEE come from the germline V gene. Study conclusions and caveats: In CD4+ cells, TCR diversity went up significantly by C4D1, but in CD8+ cells it did not.

The data were produced by immunoSEQ multiplex PCR, yet TCRdb's version contains in-frame clones alone and is incomplete. This table has some 95,000 clones, nearly 90% appearing once. Relapses following autologous stem cell transplantation were seen in all patients, with brentuximab vedotin exposure varying. The clonotype comes from a human donor with classical Hodgkin lymphoma. This chain links TRBV5-6 with TRBJ2-1; the match to TRBD2 covers 14 bases. This material consisted of peripheral blood mononuclear cells (PBMCs), taken before the second cycle of nivolumab. The CDR3 DNA reads TGTGCCAGCAGGTCAGGGACTAGCGGGAGTGATGAGCAGTTCTTC. Amino acid sequence: CASRSGTSGSDEQFF.